Following are 25 T cell receptor beta chains from one sample sequenced in a study of T-cell reconstitution after alpha-beta-depleted transplantation in children. Preparation of the TCRbeta library used unique molecular identifiers. TCRdb processed the PCR reads anew with MiXCR; each CDR3 protein has one entry. The sample has 200,000 to 300,000 distinct CDR3 sequences, about 11% seen once; the top ten hold approximately 2.9%. Sequencing used PBMCs from the stem cell graft donor, obtained from the stem cell graft. These receptors came from a human donor who donated a stem cell graft to a child with acute lymphoblastic leukemia.

This clonotype was observed many times. The chain uses TRBV7-9 and TRBJ2-1; TRBD2 matches 9 bases. Per germline, CDR1 SEHNR and CDR2 FQNEAQ (reference sequence). The CDR3 sequence is 17 residues long. With 2 bases clipped from V and 6 bases from J, the junction kept 11 bases outside the gene matches. In DNA, the CDR3 is TGTGCCAGCAGCTTATCAACTTGGATAGCGGGAGCCAATGAGCAGTTCTTC. This encodes CASSLSTWIAGANEQFF.

This clonotype was seen repeatedly, ten times or more. The chain combines TRBV9 with TRBJ2-2; D might be TRBD2 (6 bases). Looked up from germline, CDR1 is SGDLS and CDR2 is YYNGEE. There are 16 residues in the CDR3. Trimming stripped 5 bases from V and 6 bases from J, with 20 bases between. CDR3 sequence: CASSTGSGSRAGELFF. The CDR3 DNA is TGTGCCAGCAGTACCGGGTCCGGGAGCAGGGCCGGGGAGCTGTTTTTT.

There are many counts of this clonotype. J is TRBJ2-3 and V is TRBV7-9; the D is unclear. Between the trimmed V and J ends, which lost 5 bases and 0 bases, there was a span of 12 bases. Germline values: CDR1 SEHNR, CDR2 FQNEAQ (reference sequence). There are 15 residues in the CDR3. The CDR3 DNA sequence: TGTGCCAGCAGCCCGGCTAGGGTTAGCACAGATACGCAGTATTTT. It encodes CASSPARVSTDTQYF. Full variable domain (remainder filled in from reference TRBV7-9 and TRBJ2-3): DTGVSQNPRHKITKRGQNVTFRCDPISEHNRLYWYRQTLGQGPEFLTYFQNEAQLEKSRLLSDRFSAERPKGSFSTLEIQRTEQGDSAMYLCASSPARVSTDTQYFGPGTRLTVL.

This clonotype was counted ten times or more. A junction boundary mismatches the germline segment, possibly from a read error. This chain links TRBV7-6 with TRBJ2-7, with D perhaps TRBD1 or TRBD2 (5 bases each). The CDR3 length is 15 residues. Germline V lookup: CDR1 SGHVS, CDR2 FNYEAQ. DNA of the CDR3: TGTGCCAGCAGCAAAGGGACGGCGGTCTCCGACGAGCAGTACTTC. Protein sequence: CASSKGTAVSDEQYF.

This clonotype was counted at least ten times. The V and J genes are TRBV7-9 and TRBJ2-1; 13 bases fit TRBD2. This CDR3 region has 15 residues. Trimming cost V 5 bases and J 5 bases; bases outside gene matches: 3. Germline assignment: CDR1 SEHNR and CDR2 FQNEAQ (reference sequence). The CDR3 nucleotides are TGTGCCAGCAGCCGGACTAGCGGGAGTAACAATGAGCAGTTCTTC. This translates into CASSRTSGSNNEQFF.

This clonotype was counted ten times or more. The V call is TRBV10-3, the J call TRBJ1-1; unclear D gene. The CDR3 loop spans 15 amino acids. The V gene's germline CDR1 is ENHRY and CDR2 SYGVKD. V was pared by 4 bases and J by 7 bases, with 19 bases between. CDR3 sequence (DNA): TGTGCCATCAGTGCCCGGACGGGAACGGGAGGTGAAGCTTTCTTT. It encodes CAISARTGTGGEAFF.

In its sample, this clonotype was seen many times. The V and J genes are TRBV5-6 and TRBJ2-7, with D maybe TRBD2 (5 bases). The CDR3 runs to 15 residues. Per germline, CDR1 SGHDT and CDR2 YYEEEE. Trimming took off 0 bases at V and 6 bases at J, with 16 bases between the two ends. This chain's CDR3 is CASSLVVGSGSEQYF. As DNA, the CDR3 is TGTGCCAGCAGCTTGGTTGTGGGCTCGGGATCCGAGCAGTACTTC.

This clonotype was detected only a few times. This chain joins TRBV5-1 and TRBJ2-7; D perhaps matches TRBD2 (5 bases). Trimming removed 2 bases at V and 6 bases at J, with 21 bases between. Germline V lookup: CDR1 SGHRS, CDR2 YFSETQ. CDR3 length: 16 residues. CDR3 region: CASSLVLGRAGGEQYF. CDR3 nucleotides: TGCGCCAGCAGCTTAGTACTTGGGAGAGCCGGAGGCGAGCAGTACTTC.

This clonotype occurred many times. The chain carries TRBV7-2 and TRBJ2-7; 8 nucleotides agree with TRBD1. The CDR3 contains 14 residues. CDR1 and CDR2 from the germline V gene are SGHTA and FQGNSA. The V gene end was trimmed by 5 bases and the J gene end by 3 bases; junction bases not matched to a gene: 6. CDR3 nucleotide sequence: TGTGCCAGCAGCCCCAACACAGGGGGCTACGAGCAGTACTTC. This encodes CASSPNTGGYEQYF.

This clonotype was observed at least ten times. The rearrangement joins TRBV9 to TRBJ1-6, with a weak D call TRBD1 (6 bases). Germline CDR1 reads SGDLS; CDR2 reads YYNGEE. Trimming removed 0 bases at V and 11 bases at J, with 12 bases between. This CDR3 contains 14 residues. In DNA form, the CDR3 reads TGTGCCAGCAGCGTAGGACAGGAGCCTACACCCCTCCACTTT. Amino acid sequence: CASSVGQEPTPLHF.

This clonotype was counted ten times or more. The chain is built from TRBV9 and TRBJ1-6; 12 nucleotides align to TRBD1. The CDR3 has 20 residues. CDR1 is SGDLS and CDR2 is YYNGEE in the germline V gene. V was pared by 5 bases and J by 10 bases, with 22 bases of the junction left unmatched. The CDR3 region has the DNA TGTGCCAGCAGTTTTAGCCCGGGACAGGGGGCGACTTCCCTCGGCTCACCCCTCCACTTT. Protein product: CASSFSPGQGATSLGSPLHF.

About this clonotype itself: A read error is possible here, since a much larger clone lies one base away. The chain combines TRBV9 with TRBJ2-3; D remains unclear. The CDR3 runs 13 residues. CDR1 is SGDLS, CDR2 YYNGEE, per germline. The CDR3 loop reads CASSVGTTHTQYF. The DNA for the CDR3 is TGTGCCAGCAGCGTAGGGACCACACATACGCAGTATTTT.

The chain links TRBV28 to TRBJ1-4; D call uncertain. CDR3 length: 13 residues. Trimming removed 3 bases at V and 7 bases at J, with 9 bases between. The germline V gene encodes CDR1 MDHEN and CDR2 SYDVKM. The CDR3 nucleotides are TGTGCCAGCAGTTTCCTGGCGCGTGAAAAACTGTTTTTT. Translating gives CASSFLAREKLFF.

This clonotype was seen ten or more times. The chain has TRBV7-6 and TRBJ2-3; D is undetermined. V lost 5 bases and J 0 bases, leaving 9 bases between the germline ends. Looked up from germline, CDR1 is SGHVS and CDR2 is FNYEAQ. CDR3 length: 14 residues. The CDR3 region is CASSVTDSTDTQYF. CDR3 sequence (DNA): TGTGCCAGCAGCGTGACGGACAGCACAGATACGCAGTATTTT.

There are many counts of this clonotype. The chain employs TRBV12-3 or TRBV12-4 and TRBJ2-1; TRBD2 is a possible D gene (5 bases). Trimming left V 3 bases short and J 7 bases short, with 13 bases between. This CDR3 region has 14 residues. The DNA for the CDR3 is TGTGCCAGCAGTTTGGGAGCACGGAGGAATGAGCAGTTCTTC. Protein sequence: CASSLGARRNEQFF.

To note about this clonotype: A single base separates this from a much larger clone, so it may be a read error. The rearrangement links TRBV5-4 to TRBJ1-1, with no clear D. The CDR3 has 13 residues. Germline-derived CDR1 and CDR2 are SGHNT and YYREEE (reference sequence). CDR3 region: CASSFRLNPEAFF. CDR3 bases: TGTGCCAGCAGCTTCAGGTTGAACCCTGAAGCTTTCTTT.

This clonotype was seen at least ten times. This chain links TRBV7-2 with TRBJ1-2; D uncertain. The CDR3 contains 12 residues. Germline CDR1 reads SGHTA; CDR2 reads FQGNSA. Trimming cost V 2 bases and J 3 bases, with 4 bases left between them. The CDR3 nucleotides are TGTGCCAGCAGCTTAAGGGACTATGGCTACACCTTC. This translates into CASSLRDYGYTF.

The chain joins TRBV20-1 to TRBJ2-2; TRBD2 aligns across 9 bases. Germline loops: CDR1 DFQATT, CDR2 SNEGSKA (reference sequence). After removal of 1 base from V and 2 bases from J, the junction contained 11 bases not matched to a gene. This CDR3 has 18 amino acids. DNA of the CDR3: TGCAGTGCTAGAGGCGCCGCCTTGCGGGAGGGAAACACCGGGGAGCTGTTTTTT. It is translated as CSARGAALREGNTGELFF.

This clonotype was seen at least ten times. The chain carries TRBV7-9 and TRBJ2-7, with 8 bases lining up with TRBD1. CDR1 and CDR2 from the germline V gene are SEHNR and FQNEAQ (reference sequence). Trimming at V came to 1 base and at J to 5 bases, leaving 4 bases not matched to a gene. CDR3 length: 14 residues. The CDR3 here is CASSLEDRVNEQYF. The CDR3 DNA reads as TGTGCCAGCAGCTTAGAGGACAGGGTCAACGAGCAGTACTTC.

This clonotype was picked up many times. The CDR3 DNA sequence: TGCGCCAGCAGCCAAGATGGATCGGTTCGAGGGGCCAACGTCCTGACTTTC. Encoded protein: CASSQDGSVRGANVLTF. The chain recombines TRBV4-3 with TRBJ2-6; no clear D gene. This CDR3 is built from 17 residues. Germline loops: CDR1 LGHNA, CDR2 YSLEER. Trimming left V 0 bases short and J 4 bases short, with 13 bases between.

The gene calls are TRBV10-3 and TRBJ2-7; 7 bases match TRBD1. V shed 2 bases and J 5 bases; nucleotides not matched to a gene: 6. The germline V gene has CDR1 ENHRY and CDR2 SYGVKD. The CDR3 runs to 14 residues. This CDR3 is CAISESDRVDEQYF. Written as DNA, the CDR3 is TGTGCCATCAGTGAGAGTGACAGGGTGGACGAGCAGTACTTC.

This clonotype was observed a handful of times. This chain connects TRBV28 to TRBJ1-5; 9 bases align to TRBD1. Per the germline V gene, CDR1 is MDHEN and CDR2 is SYDVKM. This CDR3 is 15 amino acids long. J gave up 5 bases and V 6 bases, and 8 bases lay outside the gene matches. This chain's CDR3 is CASSYRGTGYQPQHF. The CDR3 nucleotides are TGTGCCAGCAGCTACCGCGGGACAGGGTATCAGCCCCAGCATTTT.

In its sample, this clonotype was seen a few times. J is TRBJ2-1 and V is TRBV4-3, with TRBD2 identical over 7 bases. With 0 bases clipped from V and 3 bases from J, the junction kept 5 bases outside the gene matches. The CDR3 runs 16 residues. Germline V gives CDR1 LGHNA, CDR2 YSLEER. This CDR3 is CASSQDQERGYNEQFF. The DNA of the CDR3 is TGCGCCAGCAGCCAAGATCAAGAGCGGGGCTACAATGAGCAGTTCTTC.

The sample holds many counts of this clonotype. J is TRBJ1-3 and V is TRBV6-1; D gene ambiguous. The V gene's germline CDR1 is MNHNS and CDR2 SASEGT. V dropped 3 bases and J dropped 3 bases, with 6 bases sitting between them. This CDR3 region has 13 residues. In DNA form, the CDR3 reads TGTGCCAGCAGTGAGGCTGTTGGAAACACCATATATTTT. Protein product: CASSEAVGNTIYF.

This chain uses TRBV14 with TRBJ2-6; possible D gene TRBD1, 5 bases. Germline loops: CDR1 SGHDN, CDR2 FVKESK. The CDR3 extends over 19 amino acids. Trimming pared 0 bases from V and 0 bases from J, leaving 15 bases between. CDR3 protein: CASSQDLWQGSSGANVLTF. Here the CDR3 DNA reads TGTGCCAGCAGCCAAGATCTTTGGCAGGGTAGCTCTGGGGCCAACGTCCTGACTTTC.